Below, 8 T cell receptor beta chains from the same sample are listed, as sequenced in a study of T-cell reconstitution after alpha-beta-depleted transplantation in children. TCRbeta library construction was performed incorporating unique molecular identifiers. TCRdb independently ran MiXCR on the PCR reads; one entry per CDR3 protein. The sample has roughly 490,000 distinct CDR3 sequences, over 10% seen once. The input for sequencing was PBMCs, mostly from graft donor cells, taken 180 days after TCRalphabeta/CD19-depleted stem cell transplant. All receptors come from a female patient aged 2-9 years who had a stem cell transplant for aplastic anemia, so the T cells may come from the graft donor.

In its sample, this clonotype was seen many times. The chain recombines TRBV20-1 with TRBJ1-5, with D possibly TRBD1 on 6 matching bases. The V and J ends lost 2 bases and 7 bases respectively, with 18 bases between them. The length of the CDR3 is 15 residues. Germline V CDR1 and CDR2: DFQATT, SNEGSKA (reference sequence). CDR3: CSARLYGEGHQPQHF. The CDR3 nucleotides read TGCAGTGCTAGATTGTACGGAGAGGGACACCAGCCCCAGCATTTT.

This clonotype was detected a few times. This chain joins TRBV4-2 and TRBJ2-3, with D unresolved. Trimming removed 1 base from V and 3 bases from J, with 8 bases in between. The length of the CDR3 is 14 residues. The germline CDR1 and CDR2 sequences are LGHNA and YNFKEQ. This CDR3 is CASSQGKKTDTQYF. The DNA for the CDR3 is TGTGCCAGCAGCCAAGGCAAAAAAACAGATACGCAGTATTTT.

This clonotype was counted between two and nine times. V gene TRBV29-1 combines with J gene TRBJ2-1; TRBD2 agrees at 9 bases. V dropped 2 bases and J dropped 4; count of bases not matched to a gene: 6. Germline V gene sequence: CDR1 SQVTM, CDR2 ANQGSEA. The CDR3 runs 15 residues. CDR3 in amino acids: CSVEQLAGRYNEQFF. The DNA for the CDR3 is TGCAGCGTTGAACAGCTAGCGGGAAGGTACAATGAGCAGTTCTTC.

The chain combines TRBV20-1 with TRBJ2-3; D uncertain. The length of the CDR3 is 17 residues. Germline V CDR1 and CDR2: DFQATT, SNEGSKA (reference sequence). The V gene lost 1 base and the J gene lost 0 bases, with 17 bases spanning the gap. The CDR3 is CSARVPAAALSTDTQYF. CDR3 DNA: TGCAGTGCTAGAGTGCCGGCCGCCGCCCTAAGCACAGATACGCAGTATTTT.

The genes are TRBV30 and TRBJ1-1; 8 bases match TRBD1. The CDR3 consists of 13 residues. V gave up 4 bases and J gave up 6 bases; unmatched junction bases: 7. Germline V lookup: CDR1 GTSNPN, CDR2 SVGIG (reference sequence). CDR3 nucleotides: TGTGCCTGGACGCGGACAGGGTATTCTGAAGCTTTCTTT. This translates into CAWTRTGYSEAFF.

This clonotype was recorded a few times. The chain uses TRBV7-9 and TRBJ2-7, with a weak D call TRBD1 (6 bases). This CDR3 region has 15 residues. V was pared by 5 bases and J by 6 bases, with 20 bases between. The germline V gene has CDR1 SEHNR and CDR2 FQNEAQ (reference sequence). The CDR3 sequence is CASSPTGHRGREQYV. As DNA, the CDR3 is TGTGCCAGCAGCCCAACGGGACATAGGGGACGCGAGCAGTACGTC.

The CDR3 loop is CSARDLGVGGRYEQYV. DNA for the CDR3: TGCAGTGCTAGAGATTTAGGGGTAGGCGGTCGCTACGAGCAGTACGTC. The rearrangement uses TRBV20-1 and TRBJ2-7, with D perhaps TRBD1 (5 bases). The CDR3 covers 16 residues. Germline V gene lookup returns CDR1 DFQATT and CDR2 SNEGSKA (reference sequence). Trimming pared 0 bases from V and 3 bases from J, leaving 18 bases between.

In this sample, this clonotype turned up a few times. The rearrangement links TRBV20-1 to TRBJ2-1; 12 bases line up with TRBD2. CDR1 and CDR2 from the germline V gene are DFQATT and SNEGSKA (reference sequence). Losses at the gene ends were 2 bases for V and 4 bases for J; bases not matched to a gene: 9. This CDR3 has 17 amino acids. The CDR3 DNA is TGCAGTGCTAGAAAGGGGTCGACTAGCGGGAGTTACAATGAGCAGTTCTTC. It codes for CSARKGSTSGSYNEQFF.